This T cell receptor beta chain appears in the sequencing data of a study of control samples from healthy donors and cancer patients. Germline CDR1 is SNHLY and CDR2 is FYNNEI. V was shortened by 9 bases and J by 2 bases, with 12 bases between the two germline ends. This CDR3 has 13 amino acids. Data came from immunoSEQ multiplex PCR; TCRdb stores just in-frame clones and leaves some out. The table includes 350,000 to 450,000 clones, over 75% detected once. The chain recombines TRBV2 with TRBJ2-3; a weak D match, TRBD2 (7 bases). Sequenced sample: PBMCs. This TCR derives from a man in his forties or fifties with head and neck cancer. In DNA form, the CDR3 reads TGTGCCAGTTGGGGGGGCCCCACAGATACGCAGTATTTT. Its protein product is CASWGGPTDTQYF. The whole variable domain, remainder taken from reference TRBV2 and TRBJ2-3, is EPEVTQTPSHQVTQMGQEVILRCVPISNHLYFYWYRQILGQKVEFLVSFYNNEISEKSEIFDDQFSVERPDGSNFTLKIRSTKLEDSAMYFCASWGGPTDTQYFGPGTRLTVL.